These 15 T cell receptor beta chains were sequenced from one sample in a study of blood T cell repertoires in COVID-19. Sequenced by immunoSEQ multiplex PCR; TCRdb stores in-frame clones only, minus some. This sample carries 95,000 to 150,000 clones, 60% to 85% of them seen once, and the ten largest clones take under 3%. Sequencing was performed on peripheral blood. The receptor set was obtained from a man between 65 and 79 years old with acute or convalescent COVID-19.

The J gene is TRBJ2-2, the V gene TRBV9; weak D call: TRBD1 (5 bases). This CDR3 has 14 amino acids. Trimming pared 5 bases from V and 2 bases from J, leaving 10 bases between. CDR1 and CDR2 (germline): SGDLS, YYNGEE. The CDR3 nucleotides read TGTGCCAGCAGACCTACAGGAAACACCGGGGAGCTGTTTTTT. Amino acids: CASRPTGNTGELFF.

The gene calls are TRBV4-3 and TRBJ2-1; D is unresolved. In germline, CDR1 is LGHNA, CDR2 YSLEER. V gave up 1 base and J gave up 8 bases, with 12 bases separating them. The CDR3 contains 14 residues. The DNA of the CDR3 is TGCGCCAGCAGCCAAGGGGCAGGCAACGATGAGCAGTTCTTC. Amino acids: CASSQGAGNDEQFF.

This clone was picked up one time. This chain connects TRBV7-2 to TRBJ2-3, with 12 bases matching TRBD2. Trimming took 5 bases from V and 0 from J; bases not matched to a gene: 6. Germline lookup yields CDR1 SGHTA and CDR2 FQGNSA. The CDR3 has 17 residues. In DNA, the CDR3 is TGTGCCAGCAGCCGTCTAGCGGGGGGGCGCAGCACAGATACGCAGTATTTT. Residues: CASSRLAGGRSTDTQYF.

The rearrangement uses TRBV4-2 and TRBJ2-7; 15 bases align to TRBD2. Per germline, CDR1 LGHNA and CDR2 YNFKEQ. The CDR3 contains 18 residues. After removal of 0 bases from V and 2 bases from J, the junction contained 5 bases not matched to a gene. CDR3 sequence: CASSQDRGLAGGTYEQYF. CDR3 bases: TGTGCCAGCAGCCAAGATAGGGGACTAGCGGGGGGTACCTACGAGCAGTACTTC.

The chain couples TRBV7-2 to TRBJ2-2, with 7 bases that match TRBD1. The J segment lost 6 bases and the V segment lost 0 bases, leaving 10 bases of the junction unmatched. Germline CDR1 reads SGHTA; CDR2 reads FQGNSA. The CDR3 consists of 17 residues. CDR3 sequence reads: CASSLALGRGSSGELFF. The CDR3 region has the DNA TGTGCCAGCAGCTTAGCGCTGGGCAGGGGGTCGTCCGGGGAGCTGTTTTTT.

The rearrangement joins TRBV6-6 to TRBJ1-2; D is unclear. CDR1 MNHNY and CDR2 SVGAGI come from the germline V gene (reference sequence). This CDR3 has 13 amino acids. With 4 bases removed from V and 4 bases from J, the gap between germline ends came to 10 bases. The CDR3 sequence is CASSSGIGYGYTF. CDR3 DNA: TGTGCCAGCAGTTCCGGGATAGGCTATGGCTACACCTTC.

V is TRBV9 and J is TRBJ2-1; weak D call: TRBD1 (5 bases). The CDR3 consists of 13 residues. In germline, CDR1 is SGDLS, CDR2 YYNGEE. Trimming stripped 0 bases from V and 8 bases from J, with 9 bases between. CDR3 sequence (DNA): TGTGCCAGCAGCGTAGTTTTGGGGCATGAGCAGTTCTTC. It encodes CASSVVLGHEQFF.

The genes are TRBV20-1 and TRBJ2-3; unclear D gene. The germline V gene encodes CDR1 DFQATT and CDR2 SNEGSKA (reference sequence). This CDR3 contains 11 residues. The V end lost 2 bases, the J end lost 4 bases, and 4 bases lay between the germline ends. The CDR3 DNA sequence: TGCAGTGCTAGACGGGCAGATACGCAGTATTTT. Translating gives CSARRADTQYF.

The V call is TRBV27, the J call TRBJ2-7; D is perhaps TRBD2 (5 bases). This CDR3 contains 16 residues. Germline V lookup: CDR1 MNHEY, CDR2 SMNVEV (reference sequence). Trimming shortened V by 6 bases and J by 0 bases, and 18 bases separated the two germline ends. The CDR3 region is CASRSRGWVPSYEQYF. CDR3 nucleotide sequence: TGTGCCAGCAGATCCCGGGGTTGGGTCCCCTCCTACGAGCAGTACTTC.

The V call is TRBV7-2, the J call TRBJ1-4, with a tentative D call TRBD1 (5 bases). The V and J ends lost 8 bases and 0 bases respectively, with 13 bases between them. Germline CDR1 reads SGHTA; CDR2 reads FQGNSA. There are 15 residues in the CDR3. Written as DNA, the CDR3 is TGTGCCAGCCGGCCCCGGGGGACAACTAATGAAAAACTGTTTTTT. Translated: CASRPRGTTNEKLFF.

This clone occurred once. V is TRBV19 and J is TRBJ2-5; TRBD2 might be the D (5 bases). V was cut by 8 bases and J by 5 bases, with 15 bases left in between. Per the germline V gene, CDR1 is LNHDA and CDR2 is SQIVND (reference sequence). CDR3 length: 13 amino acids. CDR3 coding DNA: TGTGCCAGTCGCTTTTTATCGGGGGAGACCCAGTACTTC. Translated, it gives CASRFLSGETQYF.

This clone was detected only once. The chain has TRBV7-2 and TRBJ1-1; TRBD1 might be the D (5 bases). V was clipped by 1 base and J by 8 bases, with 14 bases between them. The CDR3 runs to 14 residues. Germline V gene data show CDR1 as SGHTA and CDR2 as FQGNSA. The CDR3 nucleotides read TGTGCCAGCAGCTTAGGGCCGGGGGGACCCGAAGCTTTCTTT. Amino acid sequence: CASSLGPGGPEAFF. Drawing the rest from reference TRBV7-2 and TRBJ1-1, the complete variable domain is GAGVSQSPSNKVTEKGKDVELRCDPISGHTALYWYRQSLGQGLEFLIYFQGNSAPDKSGLPSDRFSAERTGGSVSTLTIQRTQQEDSAVYLCASSLGPGGPEAFFGQGTRLTVV.

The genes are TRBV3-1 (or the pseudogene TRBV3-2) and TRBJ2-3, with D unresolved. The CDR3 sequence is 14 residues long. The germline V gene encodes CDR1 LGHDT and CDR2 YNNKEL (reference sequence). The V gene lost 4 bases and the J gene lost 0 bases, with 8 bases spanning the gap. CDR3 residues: CASSPRVSTDTQYF. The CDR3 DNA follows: TGTGCCAGCAGCCCCCGAGTTAGCACAGATACGCAGTATTTT.

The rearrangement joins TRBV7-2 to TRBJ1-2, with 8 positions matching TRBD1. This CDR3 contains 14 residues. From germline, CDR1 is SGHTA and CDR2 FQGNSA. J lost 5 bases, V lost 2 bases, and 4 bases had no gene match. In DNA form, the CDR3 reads TGTGCCAGCAGCTTACAGGGGGCAAGTTATGGCTACACCTTC. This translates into CASSLQGASYGYTF.

The CDR3: CASSEGTASEQFF. The CDR3 DNA is TGTGCCAGCAGTGAGGGGACAGCCAGTGAGCAGTTCTTC. V and J are TRBV12-3 or TRBV12-4 and TRBJ2-1; 7 nucleotides match TRBD1. V lost 5 bases, J lost 9 bases, and 7 bases stayed unmatched. This CDR3 comprises 13 residues.